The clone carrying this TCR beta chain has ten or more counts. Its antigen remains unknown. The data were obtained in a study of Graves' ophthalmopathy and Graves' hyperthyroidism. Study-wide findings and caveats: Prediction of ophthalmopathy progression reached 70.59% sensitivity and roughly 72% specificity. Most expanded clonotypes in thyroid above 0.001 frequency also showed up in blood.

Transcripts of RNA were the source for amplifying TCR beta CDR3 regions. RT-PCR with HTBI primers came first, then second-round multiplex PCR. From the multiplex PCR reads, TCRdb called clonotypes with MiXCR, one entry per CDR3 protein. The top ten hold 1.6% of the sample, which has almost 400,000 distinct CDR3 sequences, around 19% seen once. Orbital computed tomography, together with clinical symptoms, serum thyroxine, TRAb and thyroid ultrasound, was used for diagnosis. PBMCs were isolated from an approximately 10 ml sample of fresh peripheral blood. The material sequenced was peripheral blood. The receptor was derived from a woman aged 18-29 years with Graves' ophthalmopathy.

The DNA for the CDR3 is TGTGCCAGCAGTCCCTGGACAGGGGAAATGACCGGGGAGCTGTTTTTT. Encoded protein: CASSPWTGEMTGELFF. The rearrangement links TRBV28 to TRBJ2-2; TRBD1 matches 9 bases. This CDR3 comprises 16 residues. V trimming: 5 bases; J trimming: 5 bases; junction bases outside the gene matches: 9. CDR1 and CDR2 (germline): MDHEN, SYDVKM.